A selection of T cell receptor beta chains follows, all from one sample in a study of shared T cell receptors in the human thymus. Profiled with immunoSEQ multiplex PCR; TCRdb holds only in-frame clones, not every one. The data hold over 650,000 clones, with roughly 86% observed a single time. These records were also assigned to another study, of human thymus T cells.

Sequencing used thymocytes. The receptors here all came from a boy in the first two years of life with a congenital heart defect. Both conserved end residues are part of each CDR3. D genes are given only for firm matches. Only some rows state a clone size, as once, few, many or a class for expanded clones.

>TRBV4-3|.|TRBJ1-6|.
TGCGCCAGCAGCCAAGTACCGGGCCGGGATTCGTCCCTCCACTTT
CASSQVPGRDSSLHF
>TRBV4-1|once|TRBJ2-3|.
TGCGCCAGCAGCCAAGAAGTGGTGACTACCCTCACAGATACGCAGTATTTT
CASSQEVVTTLTDTQYF
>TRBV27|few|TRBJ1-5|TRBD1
TGTGCCAGCAGTTTGAAGGACAGGCATCAGCCCCAGCATTTT
CASSLKDRHQPQHF
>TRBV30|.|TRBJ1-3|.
TGTGCCTGGAGTGCAGGGCAGGGGATCTCTGGAAACACCATATATTTT
CAWSAGQGISGNTIYF
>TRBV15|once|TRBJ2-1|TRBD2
TGTGCCACCAGCAGAGACGCCTGGGATAGCGGGACCTACAATGAGCAGTTCTTC
CATSRDAWDSGTYNEQFF
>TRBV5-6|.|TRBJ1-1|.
TGTGCCAGCAGCTTGGTAGGGGCAGGTACTGAAGCTTTCTTT
CASSLVGAGTEAFF
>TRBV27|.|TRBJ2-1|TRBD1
TGTGCCAGCAGTGGGACAGGAGAGGATGAGCAGTTCTTC
CASSGTGEDEQFF
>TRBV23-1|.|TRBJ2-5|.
TGCGCCAGCAGTTTCAAGCGACAAGAGACCCAGTACTTC
CASSFKRQETQYF
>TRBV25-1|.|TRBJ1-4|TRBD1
TGTGCCAGCAGTGACCGGGACAGGGGTGAAAAACTGTTTTTT
CASSDRDRGEKLFF
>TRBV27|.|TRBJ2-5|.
TGTGCCAGCAGTGCCCGGGACAAGTGGGGGACCCAGTACTTC
CASSARDKWGTQYF
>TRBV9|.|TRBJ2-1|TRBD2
TGTGCCAGCAGCAACCTGGGACTAGCGGTCGGGGAGCAGTTCTTC
CASSNLGLAVGEQFF
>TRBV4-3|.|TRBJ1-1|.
TGCGCCAGCAGCCCAAAACTTTATACCTCCCTCACTGAAGCTTTCTTT
CASSPKLYTSLTEAFF
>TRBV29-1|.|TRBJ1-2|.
TGCAGCGTATCACATGGAGTCTATGGCTACACCTTC
CSVSHGVYGYTF
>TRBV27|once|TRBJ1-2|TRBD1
TGTGCCAGCAGTTTCCATCCGGGACAGGGGAGCTATGGCTACACCTTC
CASSFHPGQGSYGYTF
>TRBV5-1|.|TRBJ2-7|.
TGCGCCAGCAGCCTGGGGAGTTTGGGGGCGAGGGAACCCTCATACGAGCAGTACTTC
CASSLGSLGAREPSYEQYF
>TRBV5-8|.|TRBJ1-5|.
TGTGCCAGCAGCTTGTCAGGGGGCAATCAGCCCCAGCATTTT
CASSLSGGNQPQHF
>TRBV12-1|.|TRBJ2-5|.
TGTGCCAGCAATCGGACTAGCGGGGAAGAGACCCAGTACTTC
CASNRTSGEETQYF
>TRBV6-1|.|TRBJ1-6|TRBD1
TGTGCCAGCAGTGAAGCCCGGACAGGAATAAGAATAAATTCACCCCTCCACTTT
CASSEARTGIRINSPLHF
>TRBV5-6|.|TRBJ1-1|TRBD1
TGTGCCAGCAGCTTGGAGGGGACAGGGGGGAAAAACACTGAAGCTTTCTTT
CASSLEGTGGKNTEAFF
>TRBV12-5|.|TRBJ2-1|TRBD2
TGTGCTAGTGGTTTGGACTCAGCGGGGGGGCCCCGGAATGAGCAGTTCTTC
CASGLDSAGGPRNEQFF
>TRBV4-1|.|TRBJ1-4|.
TGCGCCAGCAGCCAATACGGGGGGCAAAATGAAAAACTGTTTTTT
CASSQYGGQNEKLFF
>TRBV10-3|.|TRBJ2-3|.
TGTGCCATCAGTGTAGGCAGGGGCACAGATACGCAGTATTTT
CAISVGRGTDTQYF
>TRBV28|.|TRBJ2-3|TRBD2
TGTGCCGCGAGCGGGGGAGGGGCAGATACGCAGTATTTT
CAASGGGADTQYF